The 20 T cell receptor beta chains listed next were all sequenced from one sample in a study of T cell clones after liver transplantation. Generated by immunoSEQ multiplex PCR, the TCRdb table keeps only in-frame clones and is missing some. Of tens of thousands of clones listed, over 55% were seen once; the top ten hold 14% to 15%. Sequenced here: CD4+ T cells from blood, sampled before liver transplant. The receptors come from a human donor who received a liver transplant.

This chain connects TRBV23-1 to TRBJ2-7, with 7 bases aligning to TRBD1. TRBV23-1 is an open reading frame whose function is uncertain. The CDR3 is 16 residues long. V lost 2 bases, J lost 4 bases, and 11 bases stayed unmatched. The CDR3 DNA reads TGCGCCAGCAGTCAAGGAACAGGGGAAAGAAGATACGAGCAGTACTTC. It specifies CASSQGTGERRYEQYF.

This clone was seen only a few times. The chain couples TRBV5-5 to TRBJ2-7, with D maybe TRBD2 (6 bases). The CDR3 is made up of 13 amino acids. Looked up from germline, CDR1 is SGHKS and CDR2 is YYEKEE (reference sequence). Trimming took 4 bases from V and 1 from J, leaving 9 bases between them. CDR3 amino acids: CASSPRESYEQYF. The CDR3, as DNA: TGTGCCAGCAGCCCCCGGGAGTCCTACGAGCAGTACTTC.

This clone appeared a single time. The CDR3 reads CASSGRTGARNQPQHF. DNA for the CDR3: TGTGCCAGCAGTGGAAGGACAGGGGCTCGCAATCAGCCCCAGCATTTT. The gene calls are TRBV6-1 and TRBJ1-5; TRBD1 matches at 9 bases. CDR3 length: 16 residues. Germline CDR1 reads MNHNS; CDR2 reads SASEGT. The trim removed 4 bases at V and 2 bases at J, leaving 6 bases unmatched.

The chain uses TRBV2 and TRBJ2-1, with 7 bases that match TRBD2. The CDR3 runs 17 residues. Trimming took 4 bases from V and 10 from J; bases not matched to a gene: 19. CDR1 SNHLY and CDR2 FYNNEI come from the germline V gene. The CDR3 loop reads CASSVGEGINHLGEQFF. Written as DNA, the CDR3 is TGTGCCAGCAGTGTTGGGGAGGGAATTAACCACTTGGGCGAGCAGTTCTTC.

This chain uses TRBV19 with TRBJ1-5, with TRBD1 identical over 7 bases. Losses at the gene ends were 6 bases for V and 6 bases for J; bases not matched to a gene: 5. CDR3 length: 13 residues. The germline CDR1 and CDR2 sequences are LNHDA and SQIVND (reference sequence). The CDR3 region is CASSRGATQPQHF. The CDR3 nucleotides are TGTGCCAGTAGCAGGGGGGCTACTCAGCCCCAGCATTTT. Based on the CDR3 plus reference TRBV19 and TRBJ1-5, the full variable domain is DGGITQSPKYLFRKEGQNVTLSCEQNLNHDAMYWYRQDPGQGLRLIYYSQIVNDFQKGDIAEGYSVSREKKESFPLTVTSAQKNPTAFYLCASSRGATQPQHFGDGTRLSIL.

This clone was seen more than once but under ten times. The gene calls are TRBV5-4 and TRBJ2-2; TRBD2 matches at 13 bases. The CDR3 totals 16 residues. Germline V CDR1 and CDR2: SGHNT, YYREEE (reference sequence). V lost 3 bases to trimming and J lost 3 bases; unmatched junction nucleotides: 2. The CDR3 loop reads CASSSGLAGHTGELFF. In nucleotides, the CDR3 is TGTGCCAGCAGCTCGGGACTAGCGGGGCACACCGGGGAGCTGTTTTTT.

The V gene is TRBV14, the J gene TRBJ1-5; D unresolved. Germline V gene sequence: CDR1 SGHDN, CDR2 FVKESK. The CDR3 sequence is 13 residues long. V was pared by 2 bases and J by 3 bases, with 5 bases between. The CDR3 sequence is CASSQMANQPQHF. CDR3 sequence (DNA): TGTGCCAGCAGCCAAATGGCCAATCAGCCCCAGCATTTT.

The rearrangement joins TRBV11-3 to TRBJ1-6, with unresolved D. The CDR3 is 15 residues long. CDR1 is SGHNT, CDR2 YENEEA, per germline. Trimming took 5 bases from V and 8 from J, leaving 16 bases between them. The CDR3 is CASSPPRGRDSPLHF. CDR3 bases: TGTGCCAGCAGCCCCCCGAGAGGGAGGGATTCACCCCTCCACTTT.

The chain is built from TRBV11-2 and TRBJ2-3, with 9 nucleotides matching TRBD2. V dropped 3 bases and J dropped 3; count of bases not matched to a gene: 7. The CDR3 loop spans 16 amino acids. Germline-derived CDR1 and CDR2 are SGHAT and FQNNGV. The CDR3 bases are TGTGCCAGCAGCTTTCGATTAGCGGGGGAGACAGATACGCAGTATTTT. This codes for CASSFRLAGETDTQYF.

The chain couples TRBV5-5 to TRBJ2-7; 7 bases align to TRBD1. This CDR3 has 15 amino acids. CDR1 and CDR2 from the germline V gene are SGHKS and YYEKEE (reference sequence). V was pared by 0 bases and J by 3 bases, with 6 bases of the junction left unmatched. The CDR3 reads CASSLGHRQGYEQYF. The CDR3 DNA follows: TGTGCCAGCAGCTTGGGTCATCGACAGGGCTACGAGCAGTACTTC.

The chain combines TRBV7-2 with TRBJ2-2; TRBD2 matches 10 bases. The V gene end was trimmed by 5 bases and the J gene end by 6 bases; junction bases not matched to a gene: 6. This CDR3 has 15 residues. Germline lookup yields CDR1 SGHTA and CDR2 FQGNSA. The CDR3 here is CASSPGTSVSGELFF. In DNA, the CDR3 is TGTGCCAGCAGCCCCGGGACTAGCGTTTCCGGGGAGCTGTTTTTT.

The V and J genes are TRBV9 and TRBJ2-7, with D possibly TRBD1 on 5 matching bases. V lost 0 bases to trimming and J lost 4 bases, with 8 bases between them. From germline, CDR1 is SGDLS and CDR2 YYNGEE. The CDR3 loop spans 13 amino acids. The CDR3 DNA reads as TGTGCCAGCAGCGTAGAGGGGCCATACGAGCAGTACTTC. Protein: CASSVEGPYEQYF.

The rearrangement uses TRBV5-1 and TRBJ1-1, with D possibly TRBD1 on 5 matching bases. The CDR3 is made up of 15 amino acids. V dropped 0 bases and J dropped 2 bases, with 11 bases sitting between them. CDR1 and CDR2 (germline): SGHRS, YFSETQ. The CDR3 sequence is CASSLDVGLNTEAFF. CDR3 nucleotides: TGCGCCAGCAGCTTGGATGTGGGACTAAACACTGAAGCTTTCTTT.

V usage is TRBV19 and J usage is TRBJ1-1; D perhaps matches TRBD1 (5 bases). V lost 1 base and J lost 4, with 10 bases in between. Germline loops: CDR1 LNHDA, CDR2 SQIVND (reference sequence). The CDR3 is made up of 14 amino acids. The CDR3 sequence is CASSIVSGGTEAFF. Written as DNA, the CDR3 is TGTGCCAGTAGTATAGTCTCGGGGGGCACTGAAGCTTTCTTT. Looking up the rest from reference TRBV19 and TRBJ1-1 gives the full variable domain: DGGITQSPKYLFRKEGQNVTLSCEQNLNHDAMYWYRQDPGQGLRLIYYSQIVNDFQKGDIAEGYSVSREKKESFPLTVTSAQKNPTAFYLCASSIVSGGTEAFFGQGTRLTVV.

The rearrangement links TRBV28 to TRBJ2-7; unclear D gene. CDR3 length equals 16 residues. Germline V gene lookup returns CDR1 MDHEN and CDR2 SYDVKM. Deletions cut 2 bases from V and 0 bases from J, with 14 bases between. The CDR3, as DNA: TGTGCCAGCAGTTTAACCCCAGACTTTATCTCCTACGAGCAGTACTTC. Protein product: CASSLTPDFISYEQYF.

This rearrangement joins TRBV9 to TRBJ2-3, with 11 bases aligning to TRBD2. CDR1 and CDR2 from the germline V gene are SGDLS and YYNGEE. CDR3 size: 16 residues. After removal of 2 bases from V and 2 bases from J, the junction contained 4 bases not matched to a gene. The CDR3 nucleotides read TGTGCCAGCAGCGTTGCACTAGCGGGGGCCACAGATACGCAGTATTTT. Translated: CASSVALAGATDTQYF.

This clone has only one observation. The CDR3 here is CASSTDRAITDTQYF. Written as DNA, the CDR3 is TGCGCCAGCAGTACGGACAGGGCAATCACAGATACGCAGTATTTT. The chain employs TRBV10-2 and TRBJ2-3, with TRBD1 identical over 8 bases. The CDR3 consists of 15 residues. The ends lost 5 bases at V and 2 bases at J; junction bases unmatched: 6. Per germline, CDR1 WSHSY and CDR2 SAAADI.

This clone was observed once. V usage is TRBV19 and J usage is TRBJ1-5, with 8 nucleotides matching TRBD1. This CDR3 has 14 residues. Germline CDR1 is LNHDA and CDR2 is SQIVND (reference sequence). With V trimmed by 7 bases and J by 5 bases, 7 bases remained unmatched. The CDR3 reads CASNTGGRDQPQHF. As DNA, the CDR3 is TGTGCCAGTAATACAGGGGGAAGGGATCAGCCCCAGCATTTT.

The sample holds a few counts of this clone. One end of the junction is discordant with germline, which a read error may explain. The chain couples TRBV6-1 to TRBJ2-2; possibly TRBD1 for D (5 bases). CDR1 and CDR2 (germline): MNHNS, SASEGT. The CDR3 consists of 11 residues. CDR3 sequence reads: CSTGNTGELFF. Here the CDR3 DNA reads TGCTCAACAGGGAACACCGGGGAGCTGTTTTTT.

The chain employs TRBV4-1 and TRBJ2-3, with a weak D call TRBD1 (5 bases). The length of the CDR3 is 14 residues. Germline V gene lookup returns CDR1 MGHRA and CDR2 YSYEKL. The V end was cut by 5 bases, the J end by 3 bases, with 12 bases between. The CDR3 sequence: CASSGRVQTDTQYF. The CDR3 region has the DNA TGCGCCAGCAGCGGCAGGGTACAGACAGATACGCAGTATTTT.